What follows is one TCR beta chain and its context. Its antigen is not known. The data belong to a study of T cell responses to AZD1222 COVID-19 vaccine. Overall study context: Analyses pooled second doses at about 4 or about 12 weeks. Broader study findings: Only a handful of individuals given AZD1222 were seropositive at baseline.

The data were produced by immunoSEQ multiplex PCR, yet TCRdb's version contains in-frame clones alone and is incomplete. The table includes around 260,000 clones, just over 90% detected once. Deletions cut 7 bases from V and 7 bases from J, with 12 bases between. The CDR3 sequence is 13 residues long. CDR1 is SGDLS and CDR2 is YYNGEE in the germline V gene. This TCR derives from an adult in good health. The sequences come from peripheral blood, collected on day 0 of AZD1222 vaccination. The V gene is TRBV9, the J gene TRBJ1-6; D gene ambiguous. The chain's CDR3 is CASSLGPNSPLHF. The CDR3 nucleotides are TGTGCCAGCTCGTTAGGGCCGAATTCACCCCTCCACTTT.